This T cell receptor (beta chain) was retrieved from a study of beta chain features in type 1 diabetes. General observations from the study: Insertion counts at VDJ junctions were lower in type 1 diabetes patients, who also showed more deletions there. For TCRB rearrangement, an influence of HLA type remained unresolved here.

Germline lookup yields CDR1 SGHTS and CDR2 YDEGEE. The CDR3 is 15 amino acids. The ends lost 3 bases at V and 8 bases at J; junction bases unmatched: 11. Sequencing targeted expressed TCRB transcripts, as all isolated RNA had been reverse transcribed. The repertoire was sequenced with immunoSEQ multiplex PCR; TCRdb's copy has only in-frame clones and lacks some. The repertoire holds about 370,000 clones, roughly 16% seen once, with 0.019% in the top ten. Markers CD45RO/CCR7/CD25/CD127/CD95/CD27 served to sort CD4+ naive, central memory, regulatory and stem cell-like memory cells. Note on this clone: What it recognizes is unknown.

The gene calls are TRBV5-8 and TRBJ2-1, with 7 bases that match TRBD2. Specimen: naive CD4+ T cells from blood. This sequence was found in a woman in her late teens or twenties in good health. The CDR3 loop reads CASSSGLTRLHEQFF. Here the CDR3 DNA reads TGTGCCAGCAGCTCGGGACTAACTCGGCTCCATGAGCAGTTCTTC. The whole variable domain, filled in from reference TRBV5-8 and TRBJ2-1, reads EAGVTQSPTHLIKTRGQQATLRCSPISGHTSVYWYQQALGLGLQFLLWYDEGEERNRGNFPPRFSGRQFPNYSSELNVNALELEDSALYLCASSSGLTRLHEQFFGPGTRLTVL.